The 11 T cell receptor beta chains presented below share a single source sample, sequenced in a study of T cell changes during pregnancy in multiple sclerosis. Sequencing was performed with immunoSEQ multiplex PCR; in TCRdb, only in-frame clones are kept and a portion is missing. The table includes more than 80,000 clones, roughly 90% detected once. The source was peripheral blood, collected in the first trimester of pregnancy. The receptor source for this set is a female donor with multiple sclerosis, enrolled in a pregnancy study.

This chain links TRBV5-4 with TRBJ2-7, with 10 positions matching TRBD1. V dropped 4 bases and J dropped 2; count of bases not matched to a gene: 6. Looked up from germline, CDR1 is SGHNT and CDR2 is YYREEE (reference sequence). CDR3 length equals 15 residues. As DNA, the CDR3 is TGTGCCAGCAGCGGGGGACAGGGGCCTACCTACGAGCAGTACTTC. Amino acid sequence: CASSGGQGPTYEQYF.

This chain connects TRBV5-8 to TRBJ2-6, with 10 bases matching TRBD1. CDR1 and CDR2 (germline): SGHTS, YDEGEE. The junction had 4 bases not matched to a gene; V was cut back by 1 base and J by 0 bases. CDR3 length: 18 residues. The CDR3 DNA reads TGTGCCAGCAGCTTGATGACAGGGGGCCTCTCTGGGGCCAACGTCCTGACTTTC. Protein: CASSLMTGGLSGANVLTF.

The chain employs TRBV7-8 and TRBJ2-5; a possible D gene is TRBD2 (5 bases). Trimming took off 1 base at V and 5 bases at J, with 17 bases between the two ends. The V gene's germline CDR1 is SGHVS and CDR2 FQNEAQ. This CDR3 comprises 16 residues. CDR3 amino acids: CASSLGLESRGETQYF. In DNA form, the CDR3 reads TGTGCCAGCAGCTTAGGTTTGGAGTCTCGAGGGGAGACCCAGTACTTC.

In DNA, the CDR3 is TGTGCCAGCAGTTTATCTAGCGGCAGAACGAACACCGGGGAGCTGTTTTTT. This codes for CASSLSSGRTNTGELFF. The chain carries TRBV27 and TRBJ2-2; D possibly corresponds to TRBD2 (6 bases). Germline V lookup: CDR1 MNHEY, CDR2 SMNVEV (reference sequence). The CDR3 runs 17 residues. V was shortened by 0 bases and J by 0 bases, with 11 bases between the two germline ends.

The chain links TRBV7-6 to TRBJ1-5, with D possibly TRBD1 on 6 matching bases. The CDR3 has 14 amino acids. The V end lost 0 bases, the J end lost 4 bases, and 7 bases lay between the germline ends. The germline V gene encodes CDR1 SGHVS and CDR2 FNYEAQ. The CDR3 DNA follows: TGTGCCAGCAGCTTAGCAGGGGGAAATCAGCCCCAGCATTTT. Its protein is CASSLAGGNQPQHF.

The chain recombines TRBV4-2 with TRBJ2-7; 7 bases are shared with TRBD2. The V segment lost 3 bases and the J segment 6 bases; nucleotides outside the gene matches: 5. Germline CDR1 reads LGHNA; CDR2 reads YNFKEQ. The CDR3 extends over 13 amino acids. For the CDR3, the DNA is TGTGCCAGCAGCCAGGGCAGGGAGGGCGAGCAGTACTTC. Amino acid sequence: CASSQGREGEQYF.

This chain joins TRBV9 and TRBJ2-3; 12 nucleotides line up with TRBD2. Germline CDR1 reads SGDLS; CDR2 reads YYNGEE. The ends lost 4 bases at V and 3 bases at J; junction bases unmatched: 9. This CDR3 comprises 17 residues. Written as DNA, the CDR3 is TGTGCCAGCAGCCCCAAGACTAGCGGGAGATGGACAGATACGCAGTATTTT. Residues: CASSPKTSGRWTDTQYF. Looking up the rest from reference TRBV9 and TRBJ2-3 gives the full variable domain: DSGVTQTPKHLITATGQRVTLRCSPRSGDLSVYWYQQSLDQGLQFLIQYYNGEERAKGNILERFSAQQFPDLHSELNLSSLELGDSALYFCASSPKTSGRWTDTQYFGPGTRLTVL.

The genes are TRBV21-1 and TRBJ2-2; the D call of TRBD1 is as the table states it, not checked on the DNA. TRBV21-1 is labeled a pseudogene. The CDR3 is made up of 17 amino acids. The CDR3 protein is CASSKAMTGKRAGELFF. The CDR3, as DNA: TGTGCCAGCAGCAAAGCTATGACAGGAAAGAGGGCCGGGGAGCTGTTTTTT.

This sequence joins TRBV10-1 and TRBJ2-3; 12 bases agree with TRBD2. The CDR3 has 16 residues. The trim removed 4 bases at V and 7 bases at J, leaving 9 bases unmatched. Germline lookup yields CDR1 WNHNN and CDR2 SYGVQD (reference sequence). The CDR3 nucleotides read TGCGCCAGCAGTGTGGGGTCGACTAGCGGGAGAAATACGCAGTATTTT. Its protein product is CASSVGSTSGRNTQYF.

The chain combines TRBV5-1 with TRBJ2-1, with TRBD2 identical over 8 bases. The germline gives CDR1 SGHRS, CDR2 YFSETQ. Trimming cost V 2 bases and J 4 bases; bases outside gene matches: 8. CDR3 length: 16 residues. CDR3 sequence: CASSFNEASGYNEQFF. The CDR3 DNA reads TGCGCCAGCAGCTTTAACGAGGCTAGCGGGTACAATGAGCAGTTCTTC.

The chain carries TRBV7-2 and TRBJ2-5; 12 bases align to TRBD2. CDR3 length equals 17 residues. The J segment lost 5 bases and the V segment lost 5 bases, leaving 12 bases of the junction unmatched. The germline gives CDR1 SGHTA, CDR2 FQGNSA. CDR3 nucleotides: TGTGCCAGCAGCCCCGGACTAGCGGGAATTCGTGCGGAGACCCAGTACTTC. It is translated as CASSPGLAGIRAETQYF.